The clone carrying this T cell receptor beta chain was counted many times. The sample is drawn from a study of T-cell reconstitution after alpha-beta-depleted transplantation in children. Unique molecular identifiers were built into the TCRbeta library. TCRdb re-called the PCR reads through MiXCR, storing one row per CDR3 protein. In the table there are roughly 190,000 distinct CDR3 sequences, about 15% of which are singletons. Per germline, CDR1 SGHAT and CDR2 FQDESV (reference sequence). The J segment lost 7 bases and the V segment lost 2 bases, leaving 17 bases of the junction unmatched. The CDR3 loop spans 18 amino acids.

This clonotype originated in a human donor who donated a stem cell graft to a child with acute lymphoblastic leukemia. This chain connects TRBV11-1 to TRBJ2-5; 9 nucleotides line up with TRBD2. The sequencing here drew on PBMCs from the stem cell graft donor, taken from the stem cell graft. For the CDR3, the DNA is TGTGCCAGCAGCTTAAGTGGGCGGCGCGGGAGGGCCGAGTTGACCCAGTACTTC. Translated: CASSLSGRRGRAELTQYF.